The clone carrying this TCR beta chain has at least ten counts. The data belong to a study of metastatic and nonmetastatic thyroid tumors. Every patient underwent thyroid surgery untreated. Original methodology: The distant-metastasis classifier for papillary thyroid cancer was built from CDR3 differences across clinicopathological groups. MiXCR reprocessed the PCR reads for TCRdb. It is TCRdb's table, rather than the study itself, that gives the V and J calls and clone size. Of about 34,000 clones listed, 15% to 20% are singletons. Material for sequencing was blood. The TCR was taken from a female donor with papillary thyroid cancer or a benign thyroid nodule (not recorded which). Some clones in this sample may be carry-over from other donors' samples.

CDR3 sequence: CASRTTHWWTTQGRYEQYF. The CDR3 coding sequence is TGTGCCAGCAGAACTACCCATTGGTGGACTACACAAGGGAGGTACGAGCAGTACTTC. The chain is built from TRBV28 and TRBJ2-7; perhaps TRBD2 as D (6 bases). This CDR3 region has 19 residues. The V gene lost 6 bases and the J gene lost 4 bases, with 31 bases spanning the gap. Germline CDR1 and CDR2: MDHEN and SYDVKM.